A selection of T cell receptor beta chains follows, all from one sample in a study of sequential checkpoint blockade in melanoma. TCRdb's table, derived via immunoSEQ multiplex PCR, lists solely in-frame clones and lacks some. This table has more than 30,000 clones, approximately 30% appearing once. The sequences come from tumor tissue (inferred from file names), collected from a patient given nivolumab and ipilimumab in sequence. All receptors derive from a human donor with melanoma. The CDR3 runs from the conserved cysteine through the conserved F or W. The D gene is left open where the match is weak. The listing skips clone size in some rows; elsewhere it reads once, few, many or a size class.

len,d_gene,abundance,v_gene,j_gene,CDR3nt,CDR3aa
14,.,.,TRBV15,TRBJ2-7,TGTGCCACCAGCAGAGGGGGGGAAGGCGACGAGCAGTACTTC,CATSRGGEGDEQYF
15,.,.,TRBV7-6,TRBJ1-3,TGTGCCAGCAGCCTCCTGGGGACCTCTGGAAACACCATATATTTT,CASSLLGTSGNTIYF
13,TRBD1,few,TRBV30,TRBJ2-7,TGTGCCTGGAGTGTGGGACAGGGTTACGAGCAGTACTTC,CAWSVGQGYEQYF
14,TRBD1,.,TRBV11-3,TRBJ2-7,TGTGCCAGCAGAGGGACAGGCTCAACCTACGAGCAGTACTTC,CASRGTGSTYEQYF
14,TRBD1,few,TRBV23-1,TRBJ2-5,TGCGCCAGCAGACAGACAGGGTTCCAAGAGACCCAGTACTTC,CASRQTGFQETQYF
15,.,.,TRBV18,TRBJ1-3,TGTGCCAGCTCAGGGGAGTCCAACTCTGGAAACACCATATATTTT,CASSGESNSGNTIYF
16,.,.,TRBV19,TRBJ1-2,TGTGCCAGTAGTATAAGGAGCGGGGGGCTTAACTATGGCTACACCTTC,CASSIRSGGLNYGYTF
15,.,.,TRBV28,TRBJ2-4,TGTGCCAGCAGTACACTTAGCCACTCGATAAACATTCAGTACTTC,CASSTLSHSINIQYF
17,TRBD2,.,TRBV14,TRBJ2-3,TGTGCCAGCAGCCAAGCCGGGACTAGCGGGAGGGCGGATACGCAGTATTTT,CASSQAGTSGRADTQYF
14,TRBD1,once,TRBV29-1,TRBJ2-3,TGCAGCCTAAAGGACAGGGTGGGCACAGATACGCAGTATTTT,CSLKDRVGTDTQYF
17,.,.,TRBV18,TRBJ2-6,TGTGCCAGCTCACCGATGACAGGTAGCTCTGGGGCCAACGTCCTGACTTTC,CASSPMTGSSGANVLTF
18,TRBD1,few,TRBV28,TRBJ2-6,TGTGCCAGCAGTTTCCCCGGGACAGGGGCCTCTGGGGCCAACGTCCTGACTTTC,CASSFPGTGASGANVLTF
14,.,few,TRBV23-1,TRBJ2-7,TGCGCCAGCAGCCAAGATTGGGCGGGGATCGAGCAGTACTTC,CASSQDWAGIEQYF